Shown below are 26 T cell receptor beta chains from a single sample sequenced in a study of T cells in Graves' hyperthyroidism and ophthalmopathy. TCR beta CDR3 regions were amplified from RNA transcripts. The HTBI set primed first-round TCR CDR3 RT-PCR. One entry per CDR3 protein results from TCRdb running MiXCR on the multiplex PCR reads. The table shows under 350,000 distinct CDR3 sequences, with 15% to 20% occurring only once. The sequencing sample was made of blood. The receptors stem from a woman in her fifties or sixties with Graves' hyperthyroidism.

This clonotype has only a few counts. The chain is built from TRBV5-1 and TRBJ1-2, with 8 bases aligning to TRBD1. Germline trimming cut 4 bases from V and 1 base from J; bases unmatched to any gene: 12. The CDR3 runs 17 residues. Germline lookup yields CDR1 SGHRS and CDR2 YFSETQ. CDR3 nucleotide sequence: TGCGCCAGCAGCCAGCATGGACAGGGCTTCCTTAACTATGGCTACACCTTC. It is translated as CASSQHGQGFLNYGYTF.

The chain employs TRBV6-6 and TRBJ1-2, with no clear D. The CDR3 totals 14 residues. The germline CDR1 and CDR2 sequences are MNHNY and SVGAGI (reference sequence). Trimming left V 2 bases short and J 8 bases short, with 15 bases between. DNA for the CDR3: TGTGCCAGCAGTTACGACTCAGAACATCCAGGCTACACCTTC. Translation: CASSYDSEHPGYTF.

This clonotype was observed at least ten times. The V gene is TRBV7-3, the J gene TRBJ2-2; D gene unclear. This CDR3 is built from 13 residues. V lost 4 bases, J lost 5 bases, and 8 bases lay in between. From germline, CDR1 is SGHTA and CDR2 FQGTGA. The CDR3 DNA sequence: TGTGCCAGCAGCTCAATAGGGACCGGGGAGCTGTTTTTT. Its protein product is CASSSIGTGELFF.

This clonotype has a count of ten or more. The CDR3 sequence is CASSFPLKLAAVETQYF. The CDR3 DNA sequence: TGTGCCAGCAGCTTTCCGTTAAAGCTAGCGGCTGTCGAGACCCAGTACTTC. J is TRBJ2-5 and V is TRBV7-9; 7 bases map to TRBD2. The trim removed 3 bases at V and 5 bases at J, leaving 15 bases unmatched. The CDR3 covers 17 residues. Germline lookup yields CDR1 SEHNR and CDR2 FQNEAQ (reference sequence).

This chain links TRBV12-3 or TRBV12-4 with TRBJ2-2; maybe TRBD1 (6 bases). This CDR3 is 15 amino acids long. V dropped 7 bases and J dropped 5 bases, with 17 bases sitting between them. CDR3 sequence: CASTQQGGATGELFF. Written as DNA, the CDR3 is TGTGCCAGCACTCAACAGGGTGGGGCGACCGGGGAGCTGTTTTTT.

Written as DNA, the CDR3 is TGCGCCAGCAGTGAATTAACCCCGGATGAAAAACTGTTTTTT. The encoded protein is CASSELTPDEKLFF. This rearrangement joins TRBV10-2 to TRBJ1-4; D uncertain. Trimming pared 3 bases from V and 6 bases from J, leaving 11 bases between. The CDR3 runs to 14 residues. In germline, CDR1 is WSHSY, CDR2 SAAADI.

This clonotype was found a few times. The V and J genes are TRBV20-1 and TRBJ1-1, with 7 bases that match TRBD1. Germline CDR1 and CDR2: DFQATT and SNEGSKA (reference sequence). Trimming at V came to 6 bases and at J to 4 bases, leaving 5 bases not matched to a gene. This CDR3 spans 12 amino acids. The CDR3 nucleotides read TGCAGTGCCTTCGACAGGGTCACTGAAGCTTTCTTT. Translated, it gives CSAFDRVTEAFF.

This chain uses TRBV10-3 with TRBJ1-2; unclear D gene. Trimming removed 0 bases from V and 3 bases from J, with 2 bases in between. The CDR3 contains 12 residues. Germline V lookup: CDR1 ENHRY, CDR2 SYGVKD. The CDR3 is CAISESDYGYTF. In DNA form, the CDR3 reads TGTGCCATCAGTGAGTCAGACTATGGCTACACCTTC.

Notes on this clonotype: A read error is possible here, since a much larger clone lies one base away. Because it lacks the conserved phenylalanine or tryptophan at the end, this CDR3 is likely a read error. This chain connects TRBV6-1 to TRBJ1-5, with D hard to call. CDR1 is MNHNS, CDR2 SASEGT, per germline. The CDR3 totals 13 residues. The V gene lost 4 bases and the J gene lost 3 bases, with 7 bases spanning the gap. Here the CDR3 DNA reads TGTGCCAGCAGTGCGGACTACAATCAGCCCCAGCATCTT. It specifies CASSADYNQPQHL.

This chain connects TRBV5-6 to TRBJ1-2; tentative D call: TRBD1 (6 bases). V lost 5 bases and J 4 bases, leaving 12 bases between the germline ends. The CDR3 consists of 13 residues. The germline V gene encodes CDR1 SGHDT and CDR2 YYEEEE. DNA for the CDR3: TGTGCCAGCAGGGCCGGGACAAGCTATGGCTACACCTTC. This codes for CASRAGTSYGYTF.

V usage is TRBV7-8 and J usage is TRBJ2-2, with a tentative D call TRBD1 (5 bases). Trimming took 7 bases from V and 5 from J, leaving 11 bases between them. From germline, CDR1 is SGHVS and CDR2 FQNEAQ. The CDR3 runs 13 residues. CDR3 sequence: CASTRQLTGELFF. The CDR3 DNA sequence: TGTGCCAGCACCCGACAGCTGACCGGGGAGCTGTTTTTT.

The CDR3 is CAISGGSWETQYF. CDR3 in DNA: TGTGCCATCAGTGGAGGTTCGTGGGAGACCCAGTACTTC. The chain has TRBV10-3 and TRBJ2-5; no firm D call. Trimming stripped 4 bases from V and 5 bases from J, with 11 bases between. Germline assignment: CDR1 ENHRY and CDR2 SYGVKD. The CDR3 consists of 13 residues.

The table lists this clonotype with many counts. The rearrangement joins TRBV28 to TRBJ2-7; D remains unclear. Germline V gives CDR1 MDHEN, CDR2 SYDVKM. The CDR3 runs to 14 residues. Trimming took 5 bases from V and 3 from J, leaving 14 bases between them. The CDR3 DNA follows: TGTGCCAGCAGTCTTATGCGTCATTTCTACGAGCAGTACTTC. Its protein product is CASSLMRHFYEQYF.

The chain joins TRBV10-3 to TRBJ1-2; D gene uncertain. V was trimmed by 8 bases and J by 0 bases, leaving 10 bases between them. Germline lookup yields CDR1 ENHRY and CDR2 SYGVKD. The CDR3 sequence is 13 residues long. The CDR3 sequence is CAIGSGTNYGYTF. CDR3 DNA: TGTGCCATCGGCTCAGGAACTAACTATGGCTACACCTTC.

In this sample, this clonotype turned up many times. The J gene is TRBJ2-1, the V gene TRBV6-1; either TRBD1 or TRBD2 may fit D (6 bases each). The CDR3 sequence is 17 residues long. Trimming shortened V by 4 bases and J by 4 bases, and 20 bases separated the two germline ends. Germline V gives CDR1 MNHNS, CDR2 SASEGT. The CDR3 here is CASSVEGGSLPYNEQFF. DNA for the CDR3: TGTGCCAGCAGTGTCGAGGGGGGTTCTCTTCCTTACAATGAGCAGTTCTTC.

In its sample, this clonotype was seen many times. The chain employs TRBV2 and TRBJ2-3; D uncertain. The CDR3 has 15 amino acids. From germline, CDR1 is SNHLY and CDR2 FYNNEI. V lost 2 bases and J 4 bases, leaving 13 bases between the germline ends. Written as DNA, the CDR3 is TGTGCCAGCAGTGAAACCCGCCCCGCGGCAGATACGCAGTATTTT. It translates to CASSETRPAADTQYF.

The chain has TRBV27 and TRBJ1-2; 7 bases are a match to TRBD1. V shed 5 bases, J shed 10 bases, and the junction held 10 bases outside the gene matches. The CDR3 consists of 13 residues. The germline V gene has CDR1 MNHEY and CDR2 SMNVEV (reference sequence). The CDR3 reads CASSAPPGQFYTF. The CDR3 DNA is TGTGCCAGCAGTGCACCCCCGGGACAGTTCTACACCTTC.

The V call is TRBV9, the J call TRBJ2-5; D call uncertain. Germline values: CDR1 SGDLS, CDR2 YYNGEE. The CDR3 has 14 residues. V gave up 3 bases and J gave up 1 base, with 10 bases separating them. The CDR3 region is CASSAQDFQETQYF. The CDR3 nucleotides are TGTGCCAGCAGCGCTCAGGATTTCCAAGAGACCCAGTACTTC.

In this sample, this clonotype turned up a few times. The chain joins TRBV28 to TRBJ1-1; TRBD1 aligns across 8 bases. Per germline, CDR1 MDHEN and CDR2 SYDVKM. The CDR3 runs 14 residues. V dropped 1 base and J dropped 4; count of bases not matched to a gene: 2. CDR3 sequence reads: CASSLSGGRTEAFF. DNA for the CDR3: TGTGCCAGCAGTTTATCAGGGGGCCGCACTGAAGCTTTCTTT.

A few counts support this clonotype. The chain uses TRBV29-1 and TRBJ2-7; 11 bases are shared with TRBD2. J gave up 6 bases and V 6 bases, and 13 bases lay outside the gene matches. Germline V CDR1 and CDR2: SQVTM, ANQGSEA. This CDR3 has 15 residues. CDR3 in DNA: TGCAGCGTGGGAGGACTAGCGGGTCTTGGAGGCGAGCAGTACTTC. The encoded protein is CSVGGLAGLGGEQYF.

This clonotype was counted ten times or more. V gene TRBV3-1 combines with J gene TRBJ1-3; no definite D call. The CDR3 is 14 residues long. The V gene's germline CDR1 is LGHDT and CDR2 YNNKEL (reference sequence). Trimming cost V 1 base and J 3 bases, with 7 bases left between them. The CDR3: CASSQGTYGNTIYF. CDR3 DNA sequence: TGTGCCAGCAGCCAAGGGACGTATGGAAACACCATATATTTT.

This clonotype has a handful of counts. This CDR3 reads CASSWGGGGNQPQHF. CDR3 bases: TGTGCCAGCAGCTGGGGGGGTGGAGGCAATCAGCCCCAGCATTTT. The chain couples TRBV12-3 or TRBV12-4 to TRBJ1-5; possible D gene TRBD1, 5 bases. V was cut by 6 bases and J by 2 bases, with 14 bases left in between. The CDR3 has 15 residues.

This clonotype was found a few times. This chain links TRBV11-2 with TRBJ1-3; D gene uncertain. Trimming took 5 bases from V and 0 from J, leaving 17 bases between them. The CDR3 contains 17 residues. Germline CDR1 SGHAT, CDR2 FQNNGV. In DNA form, the CDR3 reads TGTGCCAGCAGCCCGTTAGGGCGCAGAAGCTCTGGAAACACCATATATTTT. Translated: CASSPLGRRSSGNTIYF.

At least ten counts were recorded for this clonotype. The CDR3 spells CASSPGVADTQYF. Here the CDR3 DNA reads TGTGCCAGCTCACCAGGGGTGGCAGATACGCAGTATTTT. The chain joins TRBV18 to TRBJ2-3; no definite D call. CDR3 size: 13 residues. The V end was cut by 2 bases, the J end by 4 bases, with 7 bases between. Germline V CDR1 and CDR2: KGHSH, LQKENI.

This clonotype was detected a few times. The chain carries TRBV20-1 and TRBJ2-7; 9 bases match TRBD2. CDR3 size: 15 residues. Germline values: CDR1 DFQATT, CDR2 SNEGSKA (reference sequence). V lost 5 bases, J lost 5 bases, and 13 bases stayed unmatched. Here the CDR3 reads CSAGPGGSGRHEQYF. The CDR3 DNA follows: TGCAGTGCTGGGCCAGGGGGTAGCGGGAGACACGAGCAGTACTTC.

This clonotype was picked up many times. The chain couples TRBV11-2 to TRBJ1-2; D might be TRBD1 (5 bases). CDR3 length: 16 residues. Germline CDR1 and CDR2: SGHAT and FQNNGV. Trimming took off 4 bases at V and 1 base at J, with 16 bases between the two ends. The CDR3 bases are TGTGCCAGCAGCTCCCCGCGGACACCAGATAACTATGGCTACACCTTC. Protein sequence: CASSSPRTPDNYGYTF.